The T cell receptor beta chain under discussion was sequenced for a study of spatial heterogeneity in lung cancer. Time point meaning: sample taken at primary tumor resection. The ends lost 4 bases at V and 2 bases at J; junction bases unmatched: 8. The CDR3 consists of 17 residues. Germline CDR1 and CDR2: LGHDT and YNNKEL (reference sequence). This clonotype was recorded at least ten times. Its specificity is not known. From the 5' RACE reads, TCRdb called clonotypes with MiXCR, one entry per CDR3 protein. The top ten hold more than 20% of the sample, which has tens of thousands of distinct CDR3 sequences, about 5.2% seen once. Study-wide results and caveats: Expanded tumor TCRs that were ubiquitous appeared in blood more at resection than follow-up.

The source was PBMCs, collected at surgery. The gene calls are TRBV3-1 and TRBJ2-3; 11 bases line up with TRBD2. This TCR derives from a female donor with early-stage non-small cell lung cancer. The CDR3 protein is CASSPFASGGTTDTQYF. In nucleotides, the CDR3 is TGTGCCAGCAGCCCCTTTGCTAGCGGGGGGACCACAGATACGCAGTATTTT.